This TCR beta chain was found in a study of CD8+ T cells in alopecia areata. CDR1 SNHLY and CDR2 FYNNEI come from the germline V gene. The CDR3 has 11 residues. V was trimmed by 8 bases and J by 10 bases, leaving 12 bases between them. As part of sample collection, lesional scalp punch biopsies and peripheral blood were taken from alopecia areata patients. For this clone: Its antigen is not known.

Extracted RNA was reverse transcribed into cDNA, the sequencing template. Clones were sequenced by immunoSEQ multiplex PCR, and TCRdb holds only the in-frame ones, with some missing. In the table there are about 150,000 clones, about 87% of which are singletons. Study-wide results and limits: Clonality was higher in lesional than normal scalp, especially in alopecia totalis/universalis.

The V and J genes are TRBV2 and TRBJ2-1; D is ambiguous. Sequencing was performed on CD8+ T cells sorted from blood, taken at week 0. This clonotype was obtained from a human donor with alopecia areata. Here the CDR3 DNA reads TGTGCCAGCCTCGGGCGTGGGGAGCAGTTCTTC. This sequence encodes CASLGRGEQFF.